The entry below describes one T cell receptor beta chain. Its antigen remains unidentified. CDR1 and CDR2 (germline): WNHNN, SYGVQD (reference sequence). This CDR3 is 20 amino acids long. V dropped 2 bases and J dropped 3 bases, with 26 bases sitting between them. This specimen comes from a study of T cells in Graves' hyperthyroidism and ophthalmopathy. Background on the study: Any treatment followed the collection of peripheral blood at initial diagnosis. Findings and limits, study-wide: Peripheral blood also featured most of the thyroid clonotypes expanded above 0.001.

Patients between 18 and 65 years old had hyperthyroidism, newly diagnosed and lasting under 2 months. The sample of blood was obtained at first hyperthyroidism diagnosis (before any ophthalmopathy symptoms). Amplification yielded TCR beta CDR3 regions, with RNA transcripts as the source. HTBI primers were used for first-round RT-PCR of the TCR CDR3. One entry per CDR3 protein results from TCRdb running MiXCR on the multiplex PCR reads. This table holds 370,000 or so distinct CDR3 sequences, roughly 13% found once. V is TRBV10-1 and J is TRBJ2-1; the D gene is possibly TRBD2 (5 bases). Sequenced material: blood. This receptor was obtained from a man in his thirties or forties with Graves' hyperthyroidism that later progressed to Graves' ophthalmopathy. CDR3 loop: CASSESKLVFGSNFYNEQFF. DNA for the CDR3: TGCGCCAGCAGTGAGAGTAAACTAGTTTTTGGTTCCAACTTCTACAATGAGCAGTTCTTC.